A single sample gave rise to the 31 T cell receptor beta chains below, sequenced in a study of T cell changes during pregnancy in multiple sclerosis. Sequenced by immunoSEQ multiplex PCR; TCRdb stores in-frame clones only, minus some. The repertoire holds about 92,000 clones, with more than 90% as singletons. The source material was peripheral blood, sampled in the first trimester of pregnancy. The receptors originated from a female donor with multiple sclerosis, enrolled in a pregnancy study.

In nucleotides, the CDR3 is TGTGCCATCAGTGACGACAGGAGAGGCCCCTACGAGCAGTACTTC. It is translated as CAISDDRRGPYEQYF. The chain has TRBV10-3 and TRBJ2-7; the D gene is possibly TRBD1 (6 bases). The V end lost 3 bases, the J end lost 2 bases, and 14 bases lay between the germline ends. The CDR3 is made up of 15 amino acids. The germline V gene has CDR1 ENHRY and CDR2 SYGVKD.

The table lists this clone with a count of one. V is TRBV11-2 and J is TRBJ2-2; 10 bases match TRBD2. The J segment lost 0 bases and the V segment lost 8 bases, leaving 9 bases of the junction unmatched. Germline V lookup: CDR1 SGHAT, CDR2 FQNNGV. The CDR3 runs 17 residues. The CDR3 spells CASPRLAGDTNTGELFF. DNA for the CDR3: TGTGCCAGCCCCCGGCTAGCGGGAGATACGAACACCGGGGAGCTGTTTTTT.

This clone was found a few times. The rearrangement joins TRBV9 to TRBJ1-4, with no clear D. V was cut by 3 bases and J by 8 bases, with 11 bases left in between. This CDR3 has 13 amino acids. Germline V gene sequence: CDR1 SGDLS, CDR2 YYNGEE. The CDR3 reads CASSAGGGEKLFF. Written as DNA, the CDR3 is TGTGCCAGCAGCGCGGGAGGTGGGGAAAAACTGTTTTTT.

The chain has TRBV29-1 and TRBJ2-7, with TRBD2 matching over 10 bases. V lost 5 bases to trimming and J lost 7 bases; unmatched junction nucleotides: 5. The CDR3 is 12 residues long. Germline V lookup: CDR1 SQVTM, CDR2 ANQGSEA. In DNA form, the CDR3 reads TGCAGCGTTCATAGCGGGGGGTTGGAGCAGTACTTC. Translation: CSVHSGGLEQYF.

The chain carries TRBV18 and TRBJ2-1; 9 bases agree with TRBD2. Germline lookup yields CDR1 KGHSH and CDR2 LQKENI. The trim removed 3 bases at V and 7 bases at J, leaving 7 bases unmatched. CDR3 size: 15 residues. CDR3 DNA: TGTGCCAGCTCACCGGGTAGCGGGAGAACTAATGAGCAGTTCTTC. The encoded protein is CASSPGSGRTNEQFF.

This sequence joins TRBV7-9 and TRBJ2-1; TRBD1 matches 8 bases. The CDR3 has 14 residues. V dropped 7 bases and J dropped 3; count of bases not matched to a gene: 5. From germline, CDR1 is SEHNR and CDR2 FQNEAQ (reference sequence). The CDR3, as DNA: TGTGCCAGCACGTGGACAGGGATCTACAATGAGCAGTTCTTC. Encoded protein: CASTWTGIYNEQFF.

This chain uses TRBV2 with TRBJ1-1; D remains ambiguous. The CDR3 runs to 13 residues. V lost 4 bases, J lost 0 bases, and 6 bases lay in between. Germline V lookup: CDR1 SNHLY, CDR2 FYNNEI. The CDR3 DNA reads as TGTGCCAGCAGTGTGCACATGAACACTGAAGCTTTCTTT. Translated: CASSVHMNTEAFF.

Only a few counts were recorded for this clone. CDR3 bases: TGTGCCTGGAGGCCGGGACTAGCGGTCCAAGAGACCCAGTACTTC. Translated: CAWRPGLAVQETQYF. The chain employs TRBV30 and TRBJ2-5, with TRBD2 matching 11 bases. CDR1 and CDR2 from the germline V gene are GTSNPN and SVGIG (reference sequence). This CDR3 has 15 amino acids. V shed 3 bases and J 1 base; nucleotides not matched to a gene: 4.

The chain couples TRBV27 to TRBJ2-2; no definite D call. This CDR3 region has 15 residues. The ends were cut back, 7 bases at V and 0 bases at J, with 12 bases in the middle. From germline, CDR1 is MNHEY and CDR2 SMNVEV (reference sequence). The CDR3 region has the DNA TGTGCCAGCACCCCAGAGGCGACGAACACCGGGGAGCTGTTTTTT. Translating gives CASTPEATNTGELFF.

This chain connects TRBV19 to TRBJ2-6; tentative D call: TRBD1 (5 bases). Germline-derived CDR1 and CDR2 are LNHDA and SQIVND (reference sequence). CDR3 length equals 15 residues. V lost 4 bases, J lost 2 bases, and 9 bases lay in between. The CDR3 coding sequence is TGTGCCAGTAGTAAATCAGGGACTGGGGCCAACGTCCTGACTTTC. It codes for CASSKSGTGANVLTF.

CDR3 amino acids: CASSEAAAPNEQFF. For the CDR3, the DNA is TGTGCCAGCAGTGAAGCTGCGGCTCCTAATGAGCAGTTCTTC. The chain links TRBV2 to TRBJ2-1; D ambiguous. The V end was cut by 0 bases, the J end by 7 bases, with 10 bases between. The CDR3 runs 14 residues. Per the germline V gene, CDR1 is SNHLY and CDR2 is FYNNEI.

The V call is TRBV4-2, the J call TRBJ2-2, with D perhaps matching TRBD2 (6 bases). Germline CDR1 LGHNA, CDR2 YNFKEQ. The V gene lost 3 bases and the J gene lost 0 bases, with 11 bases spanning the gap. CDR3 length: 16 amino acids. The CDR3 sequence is CASSQPGLANTGELFF. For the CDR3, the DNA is TGTGCCAGCAGCCAGCCGGGACTCGCGAACACCGGGGAGCTGTTTTTT.

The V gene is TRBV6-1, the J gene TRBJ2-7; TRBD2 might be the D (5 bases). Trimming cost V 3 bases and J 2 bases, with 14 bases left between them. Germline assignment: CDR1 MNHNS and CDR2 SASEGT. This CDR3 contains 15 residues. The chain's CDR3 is CASSDFKGSPYEQYF. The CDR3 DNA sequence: TGTGCCAGCAGTGACTTTAAAGGGAGCCCCTACGAGCAGTACTTC.

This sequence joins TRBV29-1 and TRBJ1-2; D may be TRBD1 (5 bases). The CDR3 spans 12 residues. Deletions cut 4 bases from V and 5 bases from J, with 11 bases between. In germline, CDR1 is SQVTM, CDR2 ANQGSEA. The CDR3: CSVVGGTYGYTF. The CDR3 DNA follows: TGCAGCGTTGTGGGGGGAACTTATGGCTACACCTTC. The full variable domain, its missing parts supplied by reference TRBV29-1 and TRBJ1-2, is SAVISQKPSRDICQRGTSLTIQCQVDSQVTMMFWYRQQPGQSLTLIATANQGSEATYESGFVIDKFPISRPNLTFSTLTVSNMSPEDSSIYLCSVVGGTYGYTFGSGTRLTVV.

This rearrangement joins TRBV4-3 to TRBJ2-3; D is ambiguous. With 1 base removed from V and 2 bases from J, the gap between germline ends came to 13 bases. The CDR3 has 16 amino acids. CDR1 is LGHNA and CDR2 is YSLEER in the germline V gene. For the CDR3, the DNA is TGCGCCAGCAGCCAAGCCCCGGCAGCGAACACAGATACGCAGTATTTT. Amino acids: CASSQAPAANTDTQYF.

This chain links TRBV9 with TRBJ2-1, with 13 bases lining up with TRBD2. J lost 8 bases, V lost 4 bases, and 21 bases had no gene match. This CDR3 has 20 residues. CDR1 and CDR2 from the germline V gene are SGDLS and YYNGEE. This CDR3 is CASSSPSGTSGERVGYEQFF. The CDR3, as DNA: TGTGCCAGCAGCTCCCCATCCGGGACTAGCGGGGAAAGGGTCGGGTATGAGCAGTTCTTC.

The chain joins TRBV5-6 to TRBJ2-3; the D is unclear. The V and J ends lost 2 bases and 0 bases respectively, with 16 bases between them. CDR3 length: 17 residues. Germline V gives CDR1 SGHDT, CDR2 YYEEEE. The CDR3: CASSFFSPTASTDTQYF. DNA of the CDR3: TGTGCCAGCAGCTTTTTTAGTCCCACAGCTAGCACAGATACGCAGTATTTT.

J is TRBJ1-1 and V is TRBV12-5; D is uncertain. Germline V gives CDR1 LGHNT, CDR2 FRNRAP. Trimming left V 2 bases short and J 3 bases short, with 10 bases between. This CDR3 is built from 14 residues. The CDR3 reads CASGLSVSHTEAFF. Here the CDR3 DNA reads TGTGCTAGTGGTTTGTCCGTGTCTCACACTGAAGCTTTCTTT.

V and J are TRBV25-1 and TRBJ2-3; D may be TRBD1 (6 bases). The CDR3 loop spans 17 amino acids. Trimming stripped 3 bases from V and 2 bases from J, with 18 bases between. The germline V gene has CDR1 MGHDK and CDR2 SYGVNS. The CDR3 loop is CASSDGFRTDYTDTQYF. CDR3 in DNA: TGTGCCAGCAGTGACGGTTTTAGGACAGACTACACAGATACGCAGTATTTT.

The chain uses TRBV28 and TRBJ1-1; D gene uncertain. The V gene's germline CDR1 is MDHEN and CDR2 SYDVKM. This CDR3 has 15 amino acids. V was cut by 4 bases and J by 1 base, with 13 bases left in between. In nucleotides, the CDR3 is TGTGCCAGCAGTTCCCGGTTGCGGCAGAACACTGAAGCTTTCTTT. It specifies CASSSRLRQNTEAFF.

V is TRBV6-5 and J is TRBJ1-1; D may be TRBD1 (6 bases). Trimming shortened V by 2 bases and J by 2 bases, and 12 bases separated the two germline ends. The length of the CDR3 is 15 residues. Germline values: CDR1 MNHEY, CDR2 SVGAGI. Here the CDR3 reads CASSYLGHINTEAFF. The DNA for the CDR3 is TGTGCCAGCAGTTACCTGGGACACATCAACACTGAAGCTTTCTTT.

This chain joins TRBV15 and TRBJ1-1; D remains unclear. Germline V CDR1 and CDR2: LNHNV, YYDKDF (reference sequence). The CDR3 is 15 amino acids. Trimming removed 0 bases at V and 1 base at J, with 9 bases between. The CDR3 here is CATSRDYSGNTEAFF. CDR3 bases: TGTGCCACCAGCAGAGATTATTCAGGGAACACTGAAGCTTTCTTT. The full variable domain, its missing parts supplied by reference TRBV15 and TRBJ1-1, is DAMVIQNPRYQVTQFGKPVTLSCSQTLNHNVMYWYQQKSSQAPKLLFHYYDKDFNNEADTPDNFQSRRPNTSFCFLDIRSPGLGDTAMYLCATSRDYSGNTEAFFGQGTRLTVV.

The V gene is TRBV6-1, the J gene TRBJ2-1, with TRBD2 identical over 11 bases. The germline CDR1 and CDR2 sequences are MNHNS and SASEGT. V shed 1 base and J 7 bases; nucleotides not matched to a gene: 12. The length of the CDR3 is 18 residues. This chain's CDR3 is CASSEDRASGRHVNEQFF. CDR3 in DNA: TGTGCCAGCAGTGAAGACCGTGCTAGCGGGAGGCATGTGAATGAGCAGTTCTTC.

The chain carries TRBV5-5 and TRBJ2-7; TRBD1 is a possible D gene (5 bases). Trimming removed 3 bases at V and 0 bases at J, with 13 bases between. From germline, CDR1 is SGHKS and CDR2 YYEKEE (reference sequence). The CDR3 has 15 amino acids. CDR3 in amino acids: CASSYRQGISYEQYF. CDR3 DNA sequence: TGTGCCAGCAGCTACCGGCAGGGAATCTCCTACGAGCAGTACTTC.

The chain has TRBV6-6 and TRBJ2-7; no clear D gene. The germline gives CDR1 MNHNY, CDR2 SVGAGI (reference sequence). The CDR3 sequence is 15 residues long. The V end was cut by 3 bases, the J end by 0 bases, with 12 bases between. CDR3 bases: TGTGCCAGCAGTTATCTGCTAGGATACTCCTACGAGCAGTACTTC. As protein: CASSYLLGYSYEQYF.

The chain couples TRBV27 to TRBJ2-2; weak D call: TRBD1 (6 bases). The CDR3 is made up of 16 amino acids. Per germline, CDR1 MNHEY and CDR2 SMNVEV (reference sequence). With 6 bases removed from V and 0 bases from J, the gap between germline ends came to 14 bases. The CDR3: CASSPDSTTNTGELFF. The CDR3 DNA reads TGTGCCAGCAGCCCGGACAGTACAACGAACACCGGGGAGCTGTTTTTT.

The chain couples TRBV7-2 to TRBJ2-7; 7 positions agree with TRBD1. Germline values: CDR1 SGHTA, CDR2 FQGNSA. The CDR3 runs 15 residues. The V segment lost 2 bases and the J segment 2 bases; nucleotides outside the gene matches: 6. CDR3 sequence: CASSLRQGDPYEQYF. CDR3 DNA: TGTGCCAGCAGCTTAAGACAGGGCGATCCCTACGAGCAGTACTTC. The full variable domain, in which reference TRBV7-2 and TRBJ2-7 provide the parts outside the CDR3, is GAGVSQSPSNKVTEKGKDVELRCDPISGHTALYWYRQSLGQGLEFLIYFQGNSAPDKSGLPSDRFSAERTGGSVSTLTIQRTQQEDSAVYLCASSLRQGDPYEQYFGPGTRLTVT.

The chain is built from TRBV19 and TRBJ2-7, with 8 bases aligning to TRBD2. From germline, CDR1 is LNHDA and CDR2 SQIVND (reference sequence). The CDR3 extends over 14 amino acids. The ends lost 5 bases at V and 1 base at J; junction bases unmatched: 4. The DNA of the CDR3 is TGTGCCAGTAGTGTTACTAGCGGATCCTACGAGCAGTACTTC. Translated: CASSVTSGSYEQYF.

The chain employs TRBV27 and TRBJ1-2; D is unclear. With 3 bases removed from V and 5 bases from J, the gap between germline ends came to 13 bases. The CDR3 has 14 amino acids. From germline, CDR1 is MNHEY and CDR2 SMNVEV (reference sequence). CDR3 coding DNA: TGTGCCAGCAGTTTCGGAGGGCAGAATTATGGCTACACCTTC. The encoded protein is CASSFGGQNYGYTF.

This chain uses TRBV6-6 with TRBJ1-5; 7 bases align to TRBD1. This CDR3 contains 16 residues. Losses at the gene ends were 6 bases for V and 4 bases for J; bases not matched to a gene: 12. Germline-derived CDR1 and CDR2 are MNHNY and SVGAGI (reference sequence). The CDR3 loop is CASSPPPQGRNQPQHF. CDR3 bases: TGTGCCAGCAGCCCCCCACCACAGGGGAGGAATCAGCCCCAGCATTTT.

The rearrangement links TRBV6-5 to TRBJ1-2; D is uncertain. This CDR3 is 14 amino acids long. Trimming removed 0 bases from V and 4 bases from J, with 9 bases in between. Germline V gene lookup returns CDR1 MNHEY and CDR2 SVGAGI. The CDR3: CASSYSSLSYGYTF. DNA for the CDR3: TGTGCCAGCAGTTACTCGAGCTTAAGCTATGGCTACACCTTC.